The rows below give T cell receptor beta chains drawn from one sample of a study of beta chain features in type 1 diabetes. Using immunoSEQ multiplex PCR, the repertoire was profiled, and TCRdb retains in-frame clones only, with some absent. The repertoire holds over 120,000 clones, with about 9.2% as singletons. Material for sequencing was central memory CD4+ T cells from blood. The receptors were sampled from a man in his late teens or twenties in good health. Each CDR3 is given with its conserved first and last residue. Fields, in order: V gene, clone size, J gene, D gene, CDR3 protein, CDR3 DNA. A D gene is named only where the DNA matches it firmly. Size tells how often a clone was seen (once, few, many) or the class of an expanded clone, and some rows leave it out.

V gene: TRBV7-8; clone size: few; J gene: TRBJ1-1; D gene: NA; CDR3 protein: CASSKGYAPTEAFF; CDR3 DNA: TGTGCCAGCAGCAAGGGGTACGCCCCCACTGAAGCTTTCTTT
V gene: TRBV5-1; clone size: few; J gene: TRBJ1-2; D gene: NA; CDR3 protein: CASSLEGSSGGYTF; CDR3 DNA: TGCGCCAGCAGCCTGGAGGGGTCCTCCGGGGGCTACACCTTC
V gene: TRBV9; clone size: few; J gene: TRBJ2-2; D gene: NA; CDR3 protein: CASSVVGQGTGELFF; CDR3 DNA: TGTGCCAGCAGCGTAGTCGGACAAGGTACCGGGGAGCTGTTTTTT
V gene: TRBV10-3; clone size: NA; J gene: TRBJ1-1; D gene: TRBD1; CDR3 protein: CAISDGGQRALGPEAFF; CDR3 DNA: TGTGCCATCAGTGATGGGGGACAGAGGGCGCTGGGACCTGAAGCTTTCTTT
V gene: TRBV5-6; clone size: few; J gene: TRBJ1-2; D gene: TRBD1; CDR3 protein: CASSLGQGGYTF; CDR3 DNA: TGTGCCAGCAGCTTAGGACAGGGAGGCTACACCTTC
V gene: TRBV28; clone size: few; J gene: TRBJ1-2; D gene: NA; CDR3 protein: CASSLPQNYGYTF; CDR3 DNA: TGTGCCAGCAGTTTACCCCAAAACTATGGCTACACCTTC
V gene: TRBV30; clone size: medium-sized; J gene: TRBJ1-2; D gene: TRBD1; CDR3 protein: CAWSVRSGGTYGYTF; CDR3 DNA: TGTGCCTGGAGTGTACGATCAGGGGGTACCTATGGCTACACCTTC
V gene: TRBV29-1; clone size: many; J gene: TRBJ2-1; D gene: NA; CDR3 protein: CSASTASDNEQFF; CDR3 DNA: TGCAGCGCCTCGACTGCCAGCGACAATGAGCAGTTCTTC
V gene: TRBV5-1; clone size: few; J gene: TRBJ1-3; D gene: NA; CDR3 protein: CASSLDRTGNTIYF; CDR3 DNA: TGCGCCAGCAGCTTGGACAGGACGGGAAACACCATATATTTT
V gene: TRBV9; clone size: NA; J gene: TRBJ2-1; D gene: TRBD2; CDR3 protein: CASSVEFSGGYNEQFF; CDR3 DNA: TGTGCCAGCAGCGTAGAATTCAGCGGGGGATACAATGAGCAGTTCTTC
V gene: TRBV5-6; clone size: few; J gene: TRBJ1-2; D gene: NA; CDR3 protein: CASSPLDSPNYGYTF; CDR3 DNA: TGTGCCAGCAGCCCTCTCGACAGTCCTAACTATGGCTACACCTTC
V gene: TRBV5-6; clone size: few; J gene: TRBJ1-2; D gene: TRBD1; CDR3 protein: CASSPTGAEFYGYTF; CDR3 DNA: TGTGCCAGCAGCCCGACAGGGGCGGAGTTCTATGGCTACACCTTC
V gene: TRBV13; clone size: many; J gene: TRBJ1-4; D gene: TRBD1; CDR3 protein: CASSLGDRSFEKLFF; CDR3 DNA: TGTGCCAGCAGCTTAGGGGACAGGAGCTTCGAAAAACTGTTTTTT
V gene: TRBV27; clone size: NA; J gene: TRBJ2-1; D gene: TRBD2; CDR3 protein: CASSPRGGGADNEQFF; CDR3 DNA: TGTGCCAGCAGTCCGCGTGGCGGGGGGGCCGACAATGAGCAGTTCTTC
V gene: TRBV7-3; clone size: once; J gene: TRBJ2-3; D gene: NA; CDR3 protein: CASSPRGSGGRTDTQYF; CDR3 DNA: TGTGCCAGCAGCCCCCGGGGTAGCGGTGGGCGCACAGATACGCAGTATTTT
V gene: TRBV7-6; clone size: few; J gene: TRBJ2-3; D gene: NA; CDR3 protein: CASSPLGGGSTDTQYF; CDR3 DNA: TGTGCCAGCAGCCCACTGGGTGGGGGCAGCACAGATACGCAGTATTTT
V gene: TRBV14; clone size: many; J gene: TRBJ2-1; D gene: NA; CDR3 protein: CASSRPPGQYNEQFF; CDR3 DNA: TGTGCCAGCAGCCGACCTCCGGGACAATACAATGAGCAGTTCTTC
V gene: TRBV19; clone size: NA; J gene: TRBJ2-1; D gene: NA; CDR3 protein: CASSQRTGSSYNEQFF; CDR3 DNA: TGTGCCAGTAGTCAACGGACTGGGAGCTCCTACAATGAGCAGTTCTTC
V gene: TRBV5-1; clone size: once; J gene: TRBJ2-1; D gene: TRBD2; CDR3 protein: CASSTFSGGGGNEQFF; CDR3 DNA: TGCGCCAGCAGCACGTTTAGCGGGGGGGGTGGCAATGAGCAGTTCTTC
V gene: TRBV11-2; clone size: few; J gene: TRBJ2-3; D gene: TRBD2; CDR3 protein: CASSLPGLSTDTQYF; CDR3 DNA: TGTGCCAGCAGCTTACCGGGACTAAGCACAGATACGCAGTATTTT
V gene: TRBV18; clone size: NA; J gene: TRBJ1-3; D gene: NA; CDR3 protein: CASSPPAGAEGSGNTIYF; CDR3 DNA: TGTGCCAGCTCACCACCGGCGGGGGCTGAAGGCTCTGGAAACACCATATATTTT
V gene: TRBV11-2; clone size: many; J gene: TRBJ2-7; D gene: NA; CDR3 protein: CASSPSTRGFHEQYF; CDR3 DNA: TGTGCCAGCAGCCCATCAACGAGAGGGTTCCACGAGCAGTACTTC
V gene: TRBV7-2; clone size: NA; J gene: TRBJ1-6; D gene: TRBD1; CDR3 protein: CASSSPTFRQGYNSPLHF; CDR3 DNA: TGTGCCAGCAGCTCCCCAACCTTCAGACAGGGGTATAATTCACCCCTCCACTTT
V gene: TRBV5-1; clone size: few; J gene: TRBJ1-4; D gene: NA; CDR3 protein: CASRSTGATNEKLFF; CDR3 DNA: TGCGCCAGCAGATCCACGGGGGCAACTAATGAAAAACTGTTTTTT
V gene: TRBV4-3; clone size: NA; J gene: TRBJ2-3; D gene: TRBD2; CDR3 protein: CASSQAPGLAGTAQYF; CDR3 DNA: TGCGCCAGCAGCCAAGCTCCGGGACTAGCGGGGACGGCGCAGTATTTT
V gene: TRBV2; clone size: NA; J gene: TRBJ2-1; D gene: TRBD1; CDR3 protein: CASTPGQGSYNEQFF; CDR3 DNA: TGTGCCAGTACCCCGGGACAGGGTTCATACAATGAGCAGTTCTTC
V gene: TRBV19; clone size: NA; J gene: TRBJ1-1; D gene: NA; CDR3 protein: CASNDRLNTEAFF; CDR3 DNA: TGTGCCAGTAATGACAGATTGAACACTGAAGCTTTCTTT